Listed here are 24 T cell receptor beta chains from one sample, sequenced in a study of CXCR3-negative and CXCR3-positive naive CD8 T cells. The study, taken as a whole, reports: Hydrophobicity of TRB CDR3s was greater in CXCR3-positive naive cells than in CXCR3-negative naive cells.

The study made its TRB cDNA libraries by 5' RACE, adding UMI labels. TCRdb reprocessed the 5' RACE reads, with one entry per CDR3 protein and no DNA. The table lists 85,000 to 90,000 distinct CDR3 sequences. No antigens are known for them. Sequenced: naive CXCR3+ CD8+ T cells from blood. The subset: CD45RO-CCR7+CD27+CD95- naive CD8+ T cells expressing CXCR3 (TNR3+). These receptors were collected from a human donor in good health. Some clones in this sample may be carry-over from other donors' samples.

The chain recombines TRBV6-5 with TRBJ1-1. CDR1 and CDR2 (germline): MNHEY, SVGAGI. This CDR3 contains 12 residues. The CDR3 sequence is CAAFRLGTEAFF.

The chain couples TRBV7-6 to TRBJ1-2; TCRdb names TRBD1, which stays unverified in the absence of DNA. Germline-derived CDR1 and CDR2 are SGHVS and FNYEAQ. The CDR3 is 14 residues long. This CDR3 reads CASSPGGTSYGYTF.

The chain couples TRBV30 to TRBJ2-7; as DNA is missing, the TRBD1 call by TCRdb cannot be tested. The CDR3 loop spans 11 amino acids. Germline CDR1 is GTSNPN and CDR2 is SVGIG (reference sequence). The CDR3 spells CAWTDSYEQYF. Together with reference TRBV30 and TRBJ2-7, the CDR3 gives the full variable domain: SQTIHQWPATLVQPVGSPLSLECTVEGTSNPNLYWYRQAAGRGLQLLFYSVGIGQISSEVPQNLSASRPQDRQFILSSKKLLLSDSGFYLCAWTDSYEQYFGPGTRLTVT.

This chain uses TRBV9 with TRBJ2-1. The germline CDR1 and CDR2 sequences are SGDLS and YYNGEE. This CDR3 has 12 residues. This CDR3 reads CASSVDENEQFF. Full variable domain (missing parts from reference TRBV9 and TRBJ2-1): DSGVTQTPKHLITATGQRVTLRCSPRSGDLSVYWYQQSLDQGLQFLIQYYNGEERAKGNILERFSAQQFPDLHSELNLSSLELGDSALYFCASSVDENEQFFGPGTRLTVL.

The J gene is TRBJ2-3, the V gene TRBV12-3 or TRBV12-4; TCRdb lists TRBD1, though no DNA is available to test this call. The CDR3 is 14 residues long. The CDR3 spells CASSGTASTDTQYF.

This chain links TRBV5-1 with TRBJ2-7. The CDR3 length is 14 residues. Per germline, CDR1 SGHRS and CDR2 YFSETQ. This CDR3 reads CASSLDAESYEQYF.

The CDR3: CSAKPPGLAGGYTGELFF. This sequence joins TRBV20-1 and TRBJ2-2; as DNA is missing, the TRBD2 call by TCRdb cannot be tested. In germline, CDR1 is DFQATT, CDR2 SNEGSKA (reference sequence). The CDR3 covers 18 residues.

The rearrangement uses TRBV28 and TRBJ1-1. The CDR3 is 11 residues long. CDR1 and CDR2 from the germline V gene are MDHEN and SYDVKM. The CDR3 is CASSANTEAFF.

The V call is TRBV20-1, the J call TRBJ2-2; checking the TCRdb D call of TRBD2 is not possible without DNA. There are 18 residues in the CDR3. Looked up from germline, CDR1 is DFQATT and CDR2 is SNEGSKA (reference sequence). The CDR3 loop reads CSARDGGGGTRYTGELFF.

This sequence joins TRBV28 and TRBJ2-7; TCRdb gives TRBD1 as the D gene, but with no DNA this cannot be confirmed. Per germline, CDR1 MDHEN and CDR2 SYDVKM. The CDR3 has 15 residues. The CDR3 reads CASSLFAGGFHEQYF.

The gene calls are TRBV5-1 and TRBJ1-2; the D call of TRBD1 rests on TCRdb alone, since no DNA is present to check it. The germline V gene has CDR1 SGHRS and CDR2 YFSETQ. The CDR3 is 14 amino acids. CDR3 protein: CASSPEVGAYGYTF.

This chain joins TRBV28 and TRBJ1-6; TCRdb gives TRBD1 as the D gene, but with no DNA this cannot be confirmed. The V gene's germline CDR1 is MDHEN and CDR2 SYDVKM. The CDR3 totals 15 residues. The chain's CDR3 is CASSNNRGRNSPLHF.

This rearrangement joins TRBV11-2 to TRBJ2-1; TCRdb selects TRBD1, and the lack of DNA leaves this call unchecked. This CDR3 has 14 residues. Germline V gene lookup returns CDR1 SGHAT and CDR2 FQNNGV. CDR3: CASSFGAGYNEQFF.

The gene calls are TRBV7-2 and TRBJ2-1; TCRdb returns TRBD1, unconfirmable since there is no DNA. The CDR3 totals 16 residues. From germline, CDR1 is SGHTA and CDR2 FQGNSA. The CDR3 reads CASSLVRWGVYNEQFF.

The CDR3: CASSLWVRANTEAFF. The rearrangement uses TRBV28 and TRBJ1-1; as DNA is missing, the TRBD1 call by TCRdb cannot be tested. Germline V gene sequence: CDR1 MDHEN, CDR2 SYDVKM. The CDR3 runs to 15 residues.

The chain has TRBV20-1 and TRBJ2-5; the TCRdb D gene call, TRBD1, has no DNA to confirm it. Germline V gene lookup returns CDR1 DFQATT and CDR2 SNEGSKA (reference sequence). The CDR3 spans 14 residues. CDR3 residues: CSARVLGRGETQYF.

The chain is built from TRBV29-1 and TRBJ2-7; as DNA is missing, the TRBD2 call by TCRdb cannot be tested. This CDR3 is 16 amino acids long. Germline CDR1 reads SQVTM; CDR2 reads ANQGSEA. The chain's CDR3 is CSVEDPASGRANEQYF.

The genes are TRBV29-1 and TRBJ2-7. Germline V gene sequence: CDR1 SQVTM, CDR2 ANQGSEA. This CDR3 spans 13 amino acids. CDR3 sequence reads: CSVEGKGPYEQYF.

The CDR3 sequence: CSAGGRAPIGDTQYF. V is TRBV29-1 and J is TRBJ2-3; lacking DNA, the TRBD2 call made by TCRdb goes unchecked. This CDR3 contains 15 residues. Germline V gene data show CDR1 as SQVTM and CDR2 as ANQGSEA.

The rearrangement links TRBV20-1 to TRBJ2-1; TCRdb calls TRBD1, which cannot be checked without DNA. CDR1 is DFQATT and CDR2 is SNEGSKA in the germline V gene (reference sequence). There are 14 residues in the CDR3. CDR3 amino acids: CSARDMAGSDEQFF.

The rearrangement links TRBV12-3 or TRBV12-4 to TRBJ1-2. This CDR3 is 12 amino acids long. CDR3 sequence: CASSLVGYGYTF.

This chain joins TRBV21-1 and TRBJ2-1. TRBV21-1 is described as a pseudogene. CDR3 length: 12 residues. This chain's CDR3 is CASSKAGDEQFF.

This chain uses TRBV6-5 with TRBJ2-3. There are 14 residues in the CDR3. CDR1 MNHEY and CDR2 SVGAGI come from the germline V gene. CDR3 region: CASSFAFLTDTQYF.

The CDR3 loop is CASAPASGQETQYF. V usage is TRBV28 and J usage is TRBJ2-5; TCRdb's D call of TRBD2 is untestable without DNA. Germline V CDR1 and CDR2: MDHEN, SYDVKM. This CDR3 is 14 amino acids long.